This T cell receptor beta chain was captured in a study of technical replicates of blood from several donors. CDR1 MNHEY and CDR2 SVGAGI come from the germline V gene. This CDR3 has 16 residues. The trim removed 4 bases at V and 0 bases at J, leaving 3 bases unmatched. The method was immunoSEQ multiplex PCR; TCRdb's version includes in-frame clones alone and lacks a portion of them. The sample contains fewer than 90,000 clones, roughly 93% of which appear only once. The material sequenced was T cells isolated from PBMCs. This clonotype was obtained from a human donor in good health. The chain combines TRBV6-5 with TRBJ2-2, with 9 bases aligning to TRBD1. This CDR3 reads CASSSGTGSNTGELFF. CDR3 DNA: TGTGCCAGCAGTTCCGGGACAGGGTCGAACACCGGGGAGCTGTTTTTT.